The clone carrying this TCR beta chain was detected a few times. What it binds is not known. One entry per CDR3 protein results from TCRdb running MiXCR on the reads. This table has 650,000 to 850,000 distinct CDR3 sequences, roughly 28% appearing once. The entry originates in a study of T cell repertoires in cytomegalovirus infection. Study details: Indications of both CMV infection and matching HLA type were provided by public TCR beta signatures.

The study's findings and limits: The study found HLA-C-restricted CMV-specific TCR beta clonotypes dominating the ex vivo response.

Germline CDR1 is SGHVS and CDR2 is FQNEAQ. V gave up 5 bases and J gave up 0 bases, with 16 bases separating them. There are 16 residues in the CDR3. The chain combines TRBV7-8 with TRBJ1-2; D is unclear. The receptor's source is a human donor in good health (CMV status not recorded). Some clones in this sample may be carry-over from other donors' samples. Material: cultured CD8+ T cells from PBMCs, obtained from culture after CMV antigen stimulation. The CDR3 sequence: CASSPRRGYPNYGYTF. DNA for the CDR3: TGTGCCAGCAGCCCTCGGAGAGGGTATCCTAACTATGGCTACACCTTC.